These 5 T cell receptor beta chains share one sample of origin, sequenced in a study of cytomegalovirus exposure and HLA in healthy donors. This PCR relied on a set of 60 Vbeta primers and 13 Jbeta primers. Using immunoSEQ multiplex PCR, the repertoire was profiled, and TCRdb retains in-frame clones only, with some absent. The repertoire has some 140,000 clones, 65% to 85% of them found once; the top ten carry more than 0.95%. Specimen: PBMCs. All receptors come from a man between 18 and 35 years old in good health and CMV-seronegative.

The CDR3 region is CASGLTGGNEQYF. CDR3 DNA: TGTGCCAGCGGCCTAACAGGGGGCAACGAGCAGTACTTC. This chain connects TRBV27 to TRBJ2-7; 9 bases match TRBD1. The ends lost 8 bases at V and 5 bases at J; junction bases unmatched: 7. The CDR3 sequence is 13 residues long. Germline CDR1 and CDR2: MNHEY and SMNVEV (reference sequence).

The J gene is TRBJ1-1, the V gene TRBV19; 7 bases are shared with TRBD1. The J segment lost 3 bases and the V segment lost 6 bases, leaving 10 bases of the junction unmatched. Germline values: CDR1 LNHDA, CDR2 SQIVND (reference sequence). There are 15 residues in the CDR3. In DNA form, the CDR3 reads TGTGCCAGTAGCTACGGACAGGAACATCACACTGAAGCTTTCTTT. This translates into CASSYGQEHHTEAFF.

The chain is built from TRBV5-1 and TRBJ2-3, with a weak D call TRBD2 (6 bases). Germline V gene sequence: CDR1 SGHRS, CDR2 YFSETQ. V was cut by 3 bases and J by 1 base, with 15 bases left in between. The CDR3 consists of 16 residues. The CDR3 DNA is TGCGCCAGCAGCTCGTCCGGGTGGGGGGGCACAGATACGCAGTATTTT. Its protein product is CASSSSGWGGTDTQYF. Based on the CDR3 plus reference TRBV5-1 and TRBJ2-3, the full variable domain is KAGVTQTPRYLIKTRGQQVTLSCSPISGHRSVSWYQQTPGQGLQFLFEYFSETQRNKGNFPGRFSGRQFSNSRSEMNVSTLELGDSALYLCASSSSGWGGTDTQYFGPGTRLTVL.

V and J are TRBV28 and TRBJ2-1; D might be TRBD1 (6 bases). This CDR3 has 14 amino acids. Trimming removed 4 bases at V and 15 bases at J, with 22 bases between. Germline V CDR1 and CDR2: MDHEN, SYDVKM. The CDR3 nucleotides read TGTGCCAGCAGTTCCCCCGGGACACTAGAAAGAGGGTTCTTC. It codes for CASSSPGTLERGFF.

V and J are TRBV27 and TRBJ2-6, with D possibly matching TRBD2 (6 bases). Germline assignment: CDR1 MNHEY and CDR2 SMNVEV (reference sequence). The V end lost 3 bases, the J end lost 0 bases, and 6 bases lay between the germline ends. CDR3 length: 15 amino acids. The CDR3: CASSFSGSGANVLTF. Here the CDR3 DNA reads TGTGCCAGCAGTTTTAGCGGCTCTGGGGCCAACGTCCTGACTTTC. Looking up the rest from reference TRBV27 and TRBJ2-6 gives the full variable domain: EAQVTQNPRYLITVTGKKLTVTCSQNMNHEYMSWYRQDPGLGLRQIYYSMNVEVTDKGDVPEGYKVSRKEKRNFPLILESPSPNQTSLYFCASSFSGSGANVLTFGAGSRLTVL.